This TCR beta chain appears in the sequencing data of a study of blood T cell repertoires in COVID-19. Study as a whole: Acute-phase and convalescent COVID-19 samples originated in the United States, Italy and Spain. Sources were T cells, B-cell-depleted T cells, or PBMCs; the material itself was cDNA or gDNA.

Germline CDR1 is MNHEY and CDR2 is SMNVEV (reference sequence). The CDR3 runs 18 residues. Trimming cost V 4 bases and J 0 bases; bases outside gene matches: 7. Original processing notes: The assay estimated nucleated cells by amplifying reference gene primers. Assay used: immunoSEQ multiplex PCR; TCRdb lists only in-frame clones, some missing. V, J and clone size were drawn from that table, and D and trimming were deduced from the DNA. This sample has some 56,000 clones, with more than 70% found just once. The J gene is TRBJ2-7, the V gene TRBV27, with TRBD2 matching over 15 bases. The TCR comes from a human donor in a cohort sampled during active COVID-19. The specimen was peripheral blood. The CDR3 nucleotides are TGTGCCAGCAGTTCTCGGACTAGCGGGGGGGTCCTCTCCTACGAGCAGTACTTC. It specifies CASSSRTSGGVLSYEQYF.